At least ten counts were recorded for the clone carrying this T cell receptor beta chain. No antigen is known for it. The CDR3 has 16 residues. V was pared by 0 bases and J by 2 bases, with 7 bases of the junction left unmatched. Germline V gene lookup returns CDR1 LGHDT and CDR2 YNNKEL (reference sequence). The data belong to a study of T-cell reconstitution after alpha-beta-depleted transplantation in children. Regarding the study as a whole: The study traced high day-60 TCRbeta diversity in some patients to surviving recipient T cells and thymic progenitors. There were reportedly several hundred expanded graft clones from which alpha-beta T cells came about two months after transplant.

Preparing the TCRbeta library involved the use of unique molecular identifiers. MiXCR was run by TCRdb on the PCR reads, yielding one entry per CDR3 protein. The repertoire consists of 250,000 to 400,000 distinct CDR3 sequences, with roughly 25% occurring once and the leading ten covering 9.5% to 13%. The receptor was derived from a male patient between 10 and 17 years old who had a stem cell transplant for acute lymphoblastic leukemia, so the T cells may come from the graft donor. V usage is TRBV3-1 and J usage is TRBJ2-7; 7 bases align to TRBD2. The sequencing used PBMCs, mostly from graft donor cells, collected 180 days after TCRalphabeta/CD19-depleted stem cell transplant. The CDR3 DNA reads TGTGCCAGCAGCCAAGACGCGGCTAGCGGAACCTACGAGCAGTACTTC. This encodes CASSQDAASGTYEQYF.